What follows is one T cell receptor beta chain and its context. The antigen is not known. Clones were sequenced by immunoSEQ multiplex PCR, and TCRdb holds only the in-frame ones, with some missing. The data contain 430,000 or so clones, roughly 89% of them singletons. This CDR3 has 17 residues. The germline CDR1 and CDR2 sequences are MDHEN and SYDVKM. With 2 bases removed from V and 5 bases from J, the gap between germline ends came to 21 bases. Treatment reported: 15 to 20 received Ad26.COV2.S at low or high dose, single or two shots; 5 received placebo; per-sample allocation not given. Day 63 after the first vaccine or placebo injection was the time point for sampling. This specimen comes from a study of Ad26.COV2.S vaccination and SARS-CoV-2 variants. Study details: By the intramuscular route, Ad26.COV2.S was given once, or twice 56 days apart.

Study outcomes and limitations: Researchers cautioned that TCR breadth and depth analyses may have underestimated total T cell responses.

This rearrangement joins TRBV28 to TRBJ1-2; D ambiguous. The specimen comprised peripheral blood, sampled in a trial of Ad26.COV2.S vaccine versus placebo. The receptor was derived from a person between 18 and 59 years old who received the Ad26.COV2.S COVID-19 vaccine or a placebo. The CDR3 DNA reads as TGTGCCAGCAGTTTACGGTCGTTTACAGACATCCTTTATGGCTACACCTTC. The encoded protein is CASSLRSFTDILYGYTF.